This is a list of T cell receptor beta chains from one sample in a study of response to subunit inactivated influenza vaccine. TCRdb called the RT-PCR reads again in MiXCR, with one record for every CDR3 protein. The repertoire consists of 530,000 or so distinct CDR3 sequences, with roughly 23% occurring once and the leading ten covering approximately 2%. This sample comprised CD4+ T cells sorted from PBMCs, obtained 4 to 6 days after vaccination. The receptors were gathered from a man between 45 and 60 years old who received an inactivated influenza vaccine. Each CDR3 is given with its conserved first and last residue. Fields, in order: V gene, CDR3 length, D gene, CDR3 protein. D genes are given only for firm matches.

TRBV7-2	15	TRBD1	CASSSLYRGTGELFF
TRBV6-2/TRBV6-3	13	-	CASSRTGTGTQYF
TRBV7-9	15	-	CASSLVWGMNTEAFF
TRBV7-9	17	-	CATRTETIRSSTDTQYF
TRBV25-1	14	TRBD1	CASRGQGAHHEAFF
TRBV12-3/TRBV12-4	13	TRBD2	CASSTSGIETQYF
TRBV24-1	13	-	CATSPGGEYEQYF
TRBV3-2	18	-	CASSQGPPLAGGADTQYF
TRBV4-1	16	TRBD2	CASSHPSRGAADTQYF
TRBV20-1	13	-	CSARTLLNTEAFF
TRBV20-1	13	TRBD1	CSTPGQGAFEQYF
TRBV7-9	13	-	CASSLIAGYGYTF
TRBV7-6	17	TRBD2	CASSLATASGVTDTQYF
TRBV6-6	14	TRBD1	CASIRGQGADTQYF
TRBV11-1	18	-	CASSSTGSRGFGIYEQYF
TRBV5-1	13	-	CASAGHPNTEAFF
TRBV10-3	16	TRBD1	CAISEAPGTGAYEQYF
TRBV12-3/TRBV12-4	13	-	CASSLGYGGEQYF
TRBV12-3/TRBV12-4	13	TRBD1	CASSLGQVYEQYF
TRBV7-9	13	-	CASSWTPSHEQYF
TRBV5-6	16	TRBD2	CASSLAASGGPETQYF
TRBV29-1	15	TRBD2	CSVGPGGASYNEQFF
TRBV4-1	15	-	CASSQGWPKRETQYF
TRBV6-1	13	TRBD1	CASSEGRQGSAFF
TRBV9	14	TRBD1	CASSADRGLKGYTF
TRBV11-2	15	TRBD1	CASSLVPGGADTQYF
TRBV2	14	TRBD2	CASCILAGSYEQYF
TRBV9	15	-	CASSVGDSGANVLTF
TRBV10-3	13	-	CAIRGDSGGEQYF
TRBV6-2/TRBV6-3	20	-	CASTTRLPPETGLLGDTQYF
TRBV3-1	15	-	CASSQSDSYGKTQYF
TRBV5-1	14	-	CASSLEARSGEQYF
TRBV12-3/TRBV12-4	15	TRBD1	CASSQWTGWATEAFF
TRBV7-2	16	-	CASSLVWGNGNQPQHF
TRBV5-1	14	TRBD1	CASSLDGGGLGYTF
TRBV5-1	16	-	CASSLNVGSSYNEQFF
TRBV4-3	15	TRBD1	CASSRVTGGEEKLFF
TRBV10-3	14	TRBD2	CAISGTSGSREQYF
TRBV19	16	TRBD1	CASQKWGQRRGQPQHF
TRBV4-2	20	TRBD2	CASSQDLRRGLAGGTYEQYF
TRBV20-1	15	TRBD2	CSATAPAGVGETQYF
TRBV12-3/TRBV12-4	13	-	CASSSGRTAEAFF
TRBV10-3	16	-	CAISEPTGLSYNEQFF
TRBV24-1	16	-	CATSATSGPPYNEQFF
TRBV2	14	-	CASSVLVATDTQYF
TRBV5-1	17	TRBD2	CASSRLGLAGGTSTQYF
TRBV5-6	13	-	CASSFWGIDEQYF
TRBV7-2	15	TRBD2	CASSLAGGRVETQYF
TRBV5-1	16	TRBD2	CASSLGGLAGVNEQFF
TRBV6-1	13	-	CASTSIYTPPAFF
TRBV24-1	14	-	CATSDTRGGNEQFF
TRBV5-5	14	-	CASSLAVTDQPQHF
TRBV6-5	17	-	CASSYQFSVAVSYEQYF
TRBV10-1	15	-	CASSGGTGPSYGYTF
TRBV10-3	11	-	CAIQGSYEQYF
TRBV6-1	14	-	CASSDRPDIFEQYF
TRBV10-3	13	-	CAIRQAGTGELFF